These 12 T cell receptor beta chains were sequenced from one sample in a study of T cell responses to AZD1222 COVID-19 vaccine. Clones were sequenced by immunoSEQ multiplex PCR, and TCRdb holds only the in-frame ones, with some missing. The profile shows approximately 74,000 clones, 86% of them singletons. The sequencing here drew on peripheral blood, taken on day 0 of AZD1222 vaccination. Receptor source: an adult in good health.

The rearrangement links TRBV28 to TRBJ2-3, with D possibly matching TRBD2 (6 bases). CDR3 size: 15 residues. Per the germline V gene, CDR1 is MDHEN and CDR2 is SYDVKM. V was cut by 4 bases and J by 1 base, with 12 bases left in between. The CDR3 DNA reads as TGTGCCAGCAGTTCCGGGGGTTTGGGCACAGATACGCAGTATTTT. This translates into CASSSGGLGTDTQYF.

The rearrangement joins TRBV7-9 to TRBJ1-2; D not resolved. V dropped 6 bases and J dropped 5 bases, with 13 bases sitting between them. The CDR3 loop spans 13 amino acids. Per germline, CDR1 SEHNR and CDR2 FQNEAQ (reference sequence). CDR3 in amino acids: CASRRAGDYGYTF. The CDR3, as DNA: TGTGCCAGCAGGAGGGCAGGAGATTATGGCTACACCTTC.

V gene TRBV28 combines with J gene TRBJ2-3; TRBD2 might be the D (5 bases). V was trimmed by 8 bases and J by 1 base, leaving 10 bases between them. In germline, CDR1 is MDHEN, CDR2 SYDVKM. The CDR3 has 13 residues. CDR3 region: CASGGDGTDTQYF. In nucleotides, the CDR3 is TGTGCCAGCGGAGGTGACGGCACAGATACGCAGTATTTT. The entire variable domain, with the rest obtained from reference TRBV28 and TRBJ2-3, is as follows: DVKVTQSSRYLVKRTGEKVFLECVQDMDHENMFWYRQDPGLGLRLIYFSYDVKMKEKGDIPEGYSVSREKKERFSLILESASTNQTSMYLCASGGDGTDTQYFGPGTRLTVL.

V is TRBV27 and J is TRBJ2-1; 9 bases fit TRBD1. V lost 6 bases and J lost 8; bases outside the gene matches: 8. Germline CDR1 and CDR2: MNHEY and SMNVEV (reference sequence). The CDR3 is made up of 14 amino acids. The CDR3 region is CASRRTGALYEQFF. The CDR3 DNA sequence: TGTGCCAGCAGGAGGACAGGGGCTCTCTATGAGCAGTTCTTC.

A single count supports this clone. This rearrangement joins TRBV19 to TRBJ1-5; no firm D call. The CDR3 spans 14 residues. Trimming removed 0 bases at V and 6 bases at J, with 9 bases between. Germline CDR1 reads LNHDA; CDR2 reads SQIVND (reference sequence). The DNA for the CDR3 is TGTGCCAGTAGTATAGATGTCACAAGTCAGCCCCAGCATTTT. It yields the protein CASSIDVTSQPQHF.

This chain joins TRBV12-3 or TRBV12-4 and TRBJ1-5; D is ambiguous. The CDR3 runs to 13 residues. The V gene lost 7 bases and the J gene lost 4 bases, with 11 bases spanning the gap. In DNA form, the CDR3 reads TGTGCCAGCATCTGGGCCTTAAATCAGCCCCAGCATTTT. Protein sequence: CASIWALNQPQHF.

The chain links TRBV7-2 to TRBJ2-3; D gene unclear. Germline loops: CDR1 SGHTA, CDR2 FQGNSA. The CDR3 length is 14 residues. V was trimmed by 5 bases and J by 5 bases, leaving 14 bases between them. DNA for the CDR3: TGTGCCAGCAGCCCCCGATTCGCGGTAGATACGCAGTATTTT. Its translation: CASSPRFAVDTQYF.

The CDR3 protein is CASSIEGTGSPLHF. In DNA, the CDR3 is TGTGCCAGTAGTATCGAAGGGACCGGGTCACCCCTCCACTTT. This chain connects TRBV19 to TRBJ1-6; possibly TRBD1 for D (5 bases). There are 14 residues in the CDR3. Looked up from germline, CDR1 is LNHDA and CDR2 is SQIVND (reference sequence). V was trimmed by 3 bases and J by 10 bases, leaving 13 bases between them.

The chain employs TRBV18 and TRBJ2-3; 9 nucleotides match TRBD1. Germline V CDR1 and CDR2: KGHSH, LQKENI. The ends lost 0 bases at V and 2 bases at J; junction bases unmatched: 6. This CDR3 has 17 residues. CDR3 sequence (DNA): TGTGCCAGCTCACCACCCTCGGGACAGGGTGACACAGATACGCAGTATTTT. This encodes CASSPPSGQGDTDTQYF.

The chain uses TRBV3-1 (or the pseudogene TRBV3-2) and TRBJ2-3; TRBD2 agrees at 8 bases. V lost 0 bases to trimming and J lost 3 bases; unmatched junction nucleotides: 5. The CDR3 loop spans 16 amino acids. Per the germline V gene, CDR1 is LGHDT and CDR2 is YNNKEL (reference sequence). CDR3 sequence (DNA): TGTGCCAGCAGCCAAGATCTAAGCGGGAGAACAGATACGCAGTATTTT. Translating it yields CASSQDLSGRTDTQYF.

The rearrangement links TRBV9 to TRBJ1-4, with a weak D call TRBD1 (5 bases). Germline V gene sequence: CDR1 SGDLS, CDR2 YYNGEE. V was shortened by 4 bases and J by 4 bases, with 14 bases between the two germline ends. The CDR3 spans 15 residues. In nucleotides, the CDR3 is TGTGCCAGCAGCCCGGGACGGACAAATAATGAAAAACTGTTTTTT. Amino acids: CASSPGRTNNEKLFF. The entire variable domain, with the rest obtained from reference TRBV9 and TRBJ1-4, is as follows: DSGVTQTPKHLITATGQRVTLRCSPRSGDLSVYWYQQSLDQGLQFLIQYYNGEERAKGNILERFSAQQFPDLHSELNLSSLELGDSALYFCASSPGRTNNEKLFFGSGTQLSVL.

The chain links TRBV5-4 to TRBJ2-7; 9 positions match TRBD2. Germline V gives CDR1 SGHNT, CDR2 YYREEE (reference sequence). V lost 0 bases, J lost 9 bases, and 4 bases stayed unmatched. CDR3 length: 13 amino acids. CDR3 sequence (DNA): TGTGCCAGCAGCTTGGCAGGGACTAGCATGCAGTACTTC. Protein sequence: CASSLAGTSMQYF.